The source of this T cell receptor beta chain is a study of shared clonotypes between healthy human individuals. Study at large: Each donor's CD4 naive and CD4 memory cells filled three plates apiece, CD8 naive two, and CD8 memory one.

Overall study results and limits: Compared with memory subsets, naive subsets generally had larger estimated richness. Sequencing depth was expected to influence donor clonotype sharing. Few donors limited the genetic and exposure-history diversity represented.

Clones were sequenced by immunoSEQ multiplex PCR, and TCRdb holds only the in-frame ones, with some missing. The repertoire holds approximately 2.4 million clones, with almost 96% as singletons. Germline CDR1 ENHRY, CDR2 SYGVKD. There are 12 residues in the CDR3. Trimming took 4 bases from V and 3 from J, leaving 7 bases between them. About this clone itself: What it binds is not known.

This sequence was found in a young man in good health. The chain is built from TRBV10-3 and TRBJ2-7; D perhaps matches TRBD1 (6 bases). Sequencing input: naive CD4+ T cells sorted from blood. The subset: CD45RA+ positively selected. In nucleotides, the CDR3 is TGTGCCATCAGTGGGACAGACTACGAGCAGTACTTC. Its translation: CAISGTDYEQYF.